The source of this TCR beta chain is a study of cytomegalovirus exposure and HLA in healthy donors. Study summary: The same platform was used for the 120 validation repertoires and the roughly 730 first-cohort repertoires, a later analysis reported. Study results and limitations: In vitro checks showed that a few CMV-associated chains really do target CMV antigens. Subsequent analysis of the 120 or so validation repertoires found a tendency for first-cohort TCR clusters to co-occur. As was reported, the classifier diagnosed cytomegalovirus status with high specificity and sensitivity.

Only in-frame clones appear in the TCRdb table, and some are missing; sequencing was by immunoSEQ multiplex PCR. The sample holds 200,000 or so clones, roughly 84% seen once. To note about this clone: The antigen is not known.

With V trimmed by 1 base and J by 1 base, 8 bases remained unmatched. There are 18 residues in the CDR3. In germline, CDR1 is SGHTA, CDR2 FQGNSA. Material: PBMCs. The sequence came from a man between 18 and 29 years old in good health and CMV-seropositive. The chain carries TRBV7-2 and TRBJ2-7, with TRBD2 matching 12 bases. The CDR3 spells CASSLGGGTSGLSYEQYF. CDR3 sequence (DNA): TGTGCCAGCAGCTTAGGCGGGGGGACTAGCGGGTTGTCCTACGAGCAGTACTTC.